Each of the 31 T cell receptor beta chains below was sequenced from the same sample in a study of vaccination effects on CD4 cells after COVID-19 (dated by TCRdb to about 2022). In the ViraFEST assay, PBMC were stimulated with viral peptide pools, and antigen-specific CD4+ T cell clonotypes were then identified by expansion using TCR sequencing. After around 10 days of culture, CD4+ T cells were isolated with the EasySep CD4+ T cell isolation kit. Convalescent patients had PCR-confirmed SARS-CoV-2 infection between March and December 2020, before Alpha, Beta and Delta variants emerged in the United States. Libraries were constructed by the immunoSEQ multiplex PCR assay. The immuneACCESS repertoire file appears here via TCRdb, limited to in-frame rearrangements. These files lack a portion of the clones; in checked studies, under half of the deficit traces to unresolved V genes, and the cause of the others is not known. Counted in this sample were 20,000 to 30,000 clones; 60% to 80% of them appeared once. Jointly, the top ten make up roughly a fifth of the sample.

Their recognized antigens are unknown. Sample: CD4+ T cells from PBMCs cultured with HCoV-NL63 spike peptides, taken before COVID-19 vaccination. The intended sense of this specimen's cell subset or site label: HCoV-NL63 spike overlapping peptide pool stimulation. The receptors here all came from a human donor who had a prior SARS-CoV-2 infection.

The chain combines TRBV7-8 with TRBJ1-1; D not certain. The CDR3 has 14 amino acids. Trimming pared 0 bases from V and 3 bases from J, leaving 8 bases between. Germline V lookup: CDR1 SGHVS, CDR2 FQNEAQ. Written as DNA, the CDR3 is TGTGCCAGCAGCTTAGCGGGTTGGGACACTGAAGCTTTCTTT. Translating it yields CASSLAGWDTEAFF. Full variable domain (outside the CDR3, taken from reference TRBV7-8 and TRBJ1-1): GAGVSQSPRYKVAKRGQDVALRCDPISGHVSLFWYQQALGQGPEFLTYFQNEAQLDKSGLPSDRFFAERPEGSVSTLKIQRTQQEDSAVYLCASSLAGWDTEAFFGQGTRLTVV.

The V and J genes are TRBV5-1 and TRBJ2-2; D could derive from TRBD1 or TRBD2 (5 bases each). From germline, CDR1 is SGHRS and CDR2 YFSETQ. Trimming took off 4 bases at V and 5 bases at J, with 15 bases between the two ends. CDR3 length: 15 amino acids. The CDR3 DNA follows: TGCGCCAGCAGCCCGGGACCCAGAGGGACCGGGGAGCTGTTTTTT. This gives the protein CASSPGPRGTGELFF.

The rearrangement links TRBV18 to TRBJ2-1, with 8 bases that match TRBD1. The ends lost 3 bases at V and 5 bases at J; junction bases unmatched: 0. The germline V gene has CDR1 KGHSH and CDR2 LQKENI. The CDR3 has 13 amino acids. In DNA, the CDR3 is TGTGCCAGCTCACCGGACAGGGACAATGAGCAGTTCTTC. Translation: CASSPDRDNEQFF.

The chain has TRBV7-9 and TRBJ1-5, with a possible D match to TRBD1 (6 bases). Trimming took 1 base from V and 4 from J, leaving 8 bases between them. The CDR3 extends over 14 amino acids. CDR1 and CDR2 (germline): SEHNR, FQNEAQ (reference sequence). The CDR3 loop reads CASSLGTDNQPQHF. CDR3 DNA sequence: TGTGCCAGCAGCTTAGGGACAGATAATCAGCCCCAGCATTTT.

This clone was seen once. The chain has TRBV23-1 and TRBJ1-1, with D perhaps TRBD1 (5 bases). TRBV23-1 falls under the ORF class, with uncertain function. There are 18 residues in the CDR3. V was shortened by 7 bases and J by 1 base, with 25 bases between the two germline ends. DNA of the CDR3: TGCGCCAGCAAAGGTTGGAAAACCACCGGGACGTCGAACACTGAAGCTTTCTTT. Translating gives CASKGWKTTGTSNTEAFF.

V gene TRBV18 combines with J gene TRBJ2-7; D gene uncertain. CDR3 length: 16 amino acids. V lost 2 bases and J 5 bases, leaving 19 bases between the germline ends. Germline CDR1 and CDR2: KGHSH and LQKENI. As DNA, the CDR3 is TGTGCCAGCTCACCAAACGGCCCGTATCTACTCGACGAGCAGTACTTC. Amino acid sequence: CASSPNGPYLLDEQYF.

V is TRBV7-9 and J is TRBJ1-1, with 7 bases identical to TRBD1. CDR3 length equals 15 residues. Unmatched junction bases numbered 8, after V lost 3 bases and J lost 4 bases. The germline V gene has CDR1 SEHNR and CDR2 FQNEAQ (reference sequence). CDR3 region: CASSFQEGARTEAFF. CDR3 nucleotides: TGTGCCAGCAGCTTTCAGGAGGGGGCGCGCACTGAAGCTTTCTTT. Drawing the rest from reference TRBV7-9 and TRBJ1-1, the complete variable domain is DTGVSQNPRHKITKRGQNVTFRCDPISEHNRLYWYRQTLGQGPEFLTYFQNEAQLEKSRLLSDRFSAERPKGSFSTLEIQRTEQGDSAMYLCASSFQEGARTEAFFGQGTRLTVV.

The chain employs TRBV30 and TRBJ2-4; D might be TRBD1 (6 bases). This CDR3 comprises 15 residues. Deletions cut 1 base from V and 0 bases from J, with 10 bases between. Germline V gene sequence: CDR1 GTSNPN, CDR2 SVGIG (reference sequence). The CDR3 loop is CAWSEGVQAKNIQYF. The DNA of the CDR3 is TGTGCCTGGAGTGAGGGGGTCCAAGCCAAAAACATTCAGTACTTC. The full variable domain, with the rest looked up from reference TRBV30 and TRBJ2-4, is SQTIHQWPATLVQPVGSPLSLECTVEGTSNPNLYWYRQAAGRGLQLLFYSVGIGQISSEVPQNLSASRPQDRQFILSSKKLLLSDSGFYLCAWSEGVQAKNIQYFGAGTRLSVL.

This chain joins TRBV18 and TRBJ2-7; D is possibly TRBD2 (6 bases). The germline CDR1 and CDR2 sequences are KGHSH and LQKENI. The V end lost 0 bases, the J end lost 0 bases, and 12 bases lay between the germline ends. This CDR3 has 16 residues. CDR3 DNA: TGTGCCAGCTCACCACCGGGACTGGGGAGCTCCTACGAGCAGTACTTC. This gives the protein CASSPPGLGSSYEQYF.

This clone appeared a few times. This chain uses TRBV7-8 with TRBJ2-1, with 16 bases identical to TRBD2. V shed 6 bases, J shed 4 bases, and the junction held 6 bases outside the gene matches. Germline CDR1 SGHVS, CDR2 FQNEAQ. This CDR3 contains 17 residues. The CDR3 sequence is CASRNGTSGRAYNEQFF. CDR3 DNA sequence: TGTGCCAGCAGAAACGGGACTAGCGGGAGGGCTTACAATGAGCAGTTCTTC.

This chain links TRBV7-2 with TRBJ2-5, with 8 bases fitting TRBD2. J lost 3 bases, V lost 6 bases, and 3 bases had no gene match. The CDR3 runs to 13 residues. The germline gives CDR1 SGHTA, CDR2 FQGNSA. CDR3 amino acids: CASSRGGEETQYF. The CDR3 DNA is TGTGCCAGCAGTCGGGGGGGGGAAGAGACCCAGTACTTC. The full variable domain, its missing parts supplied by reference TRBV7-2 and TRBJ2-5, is GAGVSQSPSNKVTEKGKDVELRCDPISGHTALYWYRQSLGQGLEFLIYFQGNSAPDKSGLPSDRFSAERTGGSVSTLTIQRTQQEDSAVYLCASSRGGEETQYFGPGTRLLVL.

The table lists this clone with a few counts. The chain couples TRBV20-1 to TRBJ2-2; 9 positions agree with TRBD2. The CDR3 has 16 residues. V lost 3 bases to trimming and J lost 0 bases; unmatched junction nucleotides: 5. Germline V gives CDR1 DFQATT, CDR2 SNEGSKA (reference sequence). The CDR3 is CSASGLAGPNTGELFF. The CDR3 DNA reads TGCAGTGCTAGTGGGCTAGCGGGACCGAACACCGGGGAGCTGTTTTTT.

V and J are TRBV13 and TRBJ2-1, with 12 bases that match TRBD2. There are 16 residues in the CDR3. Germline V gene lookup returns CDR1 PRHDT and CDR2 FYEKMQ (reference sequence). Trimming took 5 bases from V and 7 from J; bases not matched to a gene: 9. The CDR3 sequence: CASSPNGLAGWNEQFF. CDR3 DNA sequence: TGTGCCAGCAGCCCCAATGGACTAGCGGGGTGGAATGAGCAGTTCTTC.

DNA for the CDR3: TGCGCCAGCAGCCAAGATTTGGGACTAGTCTACGAGCAGTACTTC. Amino acid sequence: CASSQDLGLVYEQYF. The J gene is TRBJ2-7, the V gene TRBV4-1, with 8 bases aligning to TRBD2. The germline gives CDR1 MGHRA, CDR2 YSYEKL. Unmatched junction bases numbered 4, after V lost 0 bases and J lost 3 bases. This CDR3 comprises 15 residues.

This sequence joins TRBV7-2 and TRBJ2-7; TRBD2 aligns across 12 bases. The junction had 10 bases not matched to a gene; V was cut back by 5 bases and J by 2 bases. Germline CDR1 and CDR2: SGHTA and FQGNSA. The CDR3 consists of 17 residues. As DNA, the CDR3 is TGTGCCAGCAGCCAACGACTAGCGGGAGCCCGCCCCTACGAGCAGTACTTC. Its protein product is CASSQRLAGARPYEQYF.

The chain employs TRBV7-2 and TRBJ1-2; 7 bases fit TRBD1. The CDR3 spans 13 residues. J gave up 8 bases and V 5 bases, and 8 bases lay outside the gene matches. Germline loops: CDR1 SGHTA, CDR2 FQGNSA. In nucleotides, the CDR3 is TGTGCCAGCAGCCCTGACAGGGTAAACGGCTACACCTTC. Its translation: CASSPDRVNGYTF.

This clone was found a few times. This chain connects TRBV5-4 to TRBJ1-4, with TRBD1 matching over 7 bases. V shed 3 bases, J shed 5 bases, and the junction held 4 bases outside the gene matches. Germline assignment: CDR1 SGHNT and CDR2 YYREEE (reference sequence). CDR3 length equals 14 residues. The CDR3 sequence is CASSSGTVNEKLFF. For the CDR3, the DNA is TGTGCCAGCAGCTCCGGGACAGTGAATGAAAAACTGTTTTTT.

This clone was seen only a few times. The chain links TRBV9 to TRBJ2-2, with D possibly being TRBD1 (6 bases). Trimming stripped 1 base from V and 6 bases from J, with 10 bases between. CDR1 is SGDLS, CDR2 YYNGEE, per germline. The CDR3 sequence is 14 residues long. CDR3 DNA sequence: TGTGCCAGCAGCGTAACAACAGGGCCCGGGGAGCTGTTTTTT. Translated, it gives CASSVTTGPGELFF.

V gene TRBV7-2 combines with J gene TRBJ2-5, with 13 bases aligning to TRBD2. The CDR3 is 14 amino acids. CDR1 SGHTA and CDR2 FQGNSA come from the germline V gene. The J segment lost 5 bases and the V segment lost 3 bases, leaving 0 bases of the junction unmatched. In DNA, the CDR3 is TGTGCCAGCAGCTTGGGACTAGCGGGGGAGACCCAGTACTTC. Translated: CASSLGLAGETQYF.

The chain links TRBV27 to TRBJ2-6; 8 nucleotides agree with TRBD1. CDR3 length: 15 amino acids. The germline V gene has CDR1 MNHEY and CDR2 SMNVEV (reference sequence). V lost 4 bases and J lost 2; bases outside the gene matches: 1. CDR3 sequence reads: CASSSTGAGANVLTF. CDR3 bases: TGTGCCAGCAGTTCGACAGGGGCTGGGGCCAACGTCCTGACTTTC. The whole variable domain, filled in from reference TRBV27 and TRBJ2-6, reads EAQVTQNPRYLITVTGKKLTVTCSQNMNHEYMSWYRQDPGLGLRQIYYSMNVEVTDKGDVPEGYKVSRKEKRNFPLILESPSPNQTSLYFCASSSTGAGANVLTFGAGSRLTVL.

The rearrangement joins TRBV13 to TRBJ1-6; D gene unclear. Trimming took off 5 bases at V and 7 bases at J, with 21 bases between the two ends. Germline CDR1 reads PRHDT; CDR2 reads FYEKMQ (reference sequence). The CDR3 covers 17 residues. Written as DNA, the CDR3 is TGTGCCAGCAGCGAGGAAGCGGGGTCAGGCCTAAATTCACCCCTCCACTTT. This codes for CASSEEAGSGLNSPLHF.

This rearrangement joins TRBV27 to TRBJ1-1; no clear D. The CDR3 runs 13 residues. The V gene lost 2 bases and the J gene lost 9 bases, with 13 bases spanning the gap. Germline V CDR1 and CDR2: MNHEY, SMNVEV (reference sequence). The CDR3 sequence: CASSLDWSKKAFF. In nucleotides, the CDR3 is TGTGCCAGCAGTTTAGATTGGAGCAAAAAAGCTTTCTTT.

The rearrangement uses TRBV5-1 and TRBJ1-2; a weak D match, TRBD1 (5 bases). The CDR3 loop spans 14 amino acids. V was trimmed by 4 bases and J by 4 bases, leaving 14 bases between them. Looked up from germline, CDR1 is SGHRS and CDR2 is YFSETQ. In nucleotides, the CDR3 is TGCGCCAGCAGCCCCCCCTCCGGGGCCTATGGCTACACCTTC. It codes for CASSPPSGAYGYTF.

The CDR3, as DNA: TGTGCCAGCAGGAGAAGACGGACTAGCGGGAGAGATACGCAGTATTTT. This gives the protein CASRRRRTSGRDTQYF. This chain connects TRBV27 to TRBJ2-3, with 13 bases matching TRBD2. This CDR3 has 16 amino acids. The junction had 8 bases not matched to a gene; V was cut back by 6 bases and J by 5 bases. The germline gives CDR1 MNHEY, CDR2 SMNVEV (reference sequence).

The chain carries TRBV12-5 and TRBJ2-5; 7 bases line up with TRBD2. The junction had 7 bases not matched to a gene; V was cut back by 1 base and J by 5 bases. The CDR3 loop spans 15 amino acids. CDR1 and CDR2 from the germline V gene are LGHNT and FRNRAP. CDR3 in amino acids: CASGLGIAGEETQYF. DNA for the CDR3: TGTGCTAGTGGTTTGGGGATAGCGGGTGAGGAGACCCAGTACTTC.

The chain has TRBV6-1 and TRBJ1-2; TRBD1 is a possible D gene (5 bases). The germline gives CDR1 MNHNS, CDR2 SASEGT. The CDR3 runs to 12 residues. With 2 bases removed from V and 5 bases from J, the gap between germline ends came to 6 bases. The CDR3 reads CASSEQGYGYTF. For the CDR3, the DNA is TGTGCCAGCAGTGAACAGGGATATGGCTACACCTTC.

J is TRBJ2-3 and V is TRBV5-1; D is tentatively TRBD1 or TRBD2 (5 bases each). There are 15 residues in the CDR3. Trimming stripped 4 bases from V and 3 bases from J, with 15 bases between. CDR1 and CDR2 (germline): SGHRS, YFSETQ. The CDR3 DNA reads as TGCGCCAGCAGCGAGGTGGGGGTATCGACAGATACGCAGTATTTT. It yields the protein CASSEVGVSTDTQYF.

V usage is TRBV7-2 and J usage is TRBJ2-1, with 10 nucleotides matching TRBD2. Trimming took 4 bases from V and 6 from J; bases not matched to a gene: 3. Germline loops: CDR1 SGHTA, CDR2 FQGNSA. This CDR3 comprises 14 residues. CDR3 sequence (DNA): TGTGCCAGCAGCTCCAGGACTAGCGGCAATGAGCAGTTCTTC. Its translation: CASSSRTSGNEQFF.

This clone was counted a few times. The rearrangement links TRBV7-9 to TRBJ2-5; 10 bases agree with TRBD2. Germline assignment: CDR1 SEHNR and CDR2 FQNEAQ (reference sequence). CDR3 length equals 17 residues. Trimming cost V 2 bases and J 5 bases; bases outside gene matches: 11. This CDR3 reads CASSLLASGSGGETQYF. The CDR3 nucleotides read TGTGCCAGCAGCTTACTCGCTAGCGGGAGTGGTGGGGAGACCCAGTACTTC.

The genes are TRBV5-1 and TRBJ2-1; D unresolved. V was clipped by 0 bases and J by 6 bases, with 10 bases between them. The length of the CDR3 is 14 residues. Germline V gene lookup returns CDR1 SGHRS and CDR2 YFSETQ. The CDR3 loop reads CASSLDGSGNEQFF. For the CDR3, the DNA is TGCGCCAGCAGCTTGGACGGTTCGGGCAATGAGCAGTTCTTC.

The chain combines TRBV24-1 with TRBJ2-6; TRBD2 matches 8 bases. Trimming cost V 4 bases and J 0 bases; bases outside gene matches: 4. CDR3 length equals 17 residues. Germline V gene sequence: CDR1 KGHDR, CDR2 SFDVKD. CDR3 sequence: CATSDPGGDSGANVLTF. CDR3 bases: TGTGCCACCAGTGACCCGGGGGGGGACTCTGGGGCCAACGTCCTGACTTTC.